This T cell receptor (beta chain) originates from a study of T cell changes during pregnancy in multiple sclerosis (dated by TCRdb to the late 2010s). Regarding the study in general: Changes in the T cell repertoire over the course of pregnancy were examined in this study in women with multiple sclerosis.

CDR1 and CDR2, per the germline V gene, are SGDLS and YYNGEE. The CDR3 numbers 18 residues from cysteine through phenylalanine. Only CDR3 DNA remains: 54 bases, in frame from the first base. From V the trimming removes 4 bases and from J it removes 8 bases, while the gene matches leave 22 bases of the junction unaccounted for. The library was generated by the immunoSEQ multiplex PCR assay. TCRdb mirrors the immuneACCESS table, restricted to in-frame sequences. Some clones are absent from its copies; in checked studies, under half trace to an unresolved V gene, and the reason for the others is unknown. For this sample there are tens of thousands of clones; around 93% appear just once. The top ten clonotypes cover 1.5% to 2% of the sample. A remark on this clone: Its antigen remains unidentified. It has no much larger one-base neighbor in the sample; base qualities were not kept.

The V and J segments used are TRBV9 and TRBJ1-2; the central 8 bases match TRBD1. This TCR derives from a female donor with multiple sclerosis, enrolled in a pregnancy study. The sequences come from peripheral blood, collected in the second trimester of pregnancy. The CDR3 reads as follows: CASSTITPTGDLKKGYTF. The nucleotides read TGTGCCAGCAGCACGATCACTCCGACAGGGGACCTGAAAAAGGGCTACACCTTC.